This is a list of T cell receptor beta chains from one sample in a study of blood T cell repertoires in COVID-19. Produced via immunoSEQ multiplex PCR; TCRdb's table is partial and in-frame only. The top ten clones hold 8.6% of a sample with more than 120,000 clones, 85% to 90% of them seen once. The sample comprised peripheral blood. The source is a woman aged 45-65 years with active or convalescent COVID-19. Each CDR3 is given without its conserved first and last residue. Clone size appears in some rows only: once, few, many, or a class for an expanded clone.

size: -; V: TRBV4-3; CDR3: ASSQGGLTGKSSYNEQF
size: -; V: TRBV4-2; CDR3: ASSHLTGLKNEQY
size: -; V: TRBV19; CDR3: ASRPQGGPGELF
size: -; V: TRBV27; CDR3: ASTGKKATDTQY
size: -; V: TRBV10-3; CDR3: ASGTGNSGNTIY
size: -; V: TRBV24-1; CDR3: ATSPFPLRGRSVDSSYEQY
size: -; V: TRBV7-2; CDR3: ASSSGGGSFNEQF
size: -; V: TRBV19; CDR3: ASSTSGGASMDEQF
size: -; V: TRBV19; CDR3: ASSMGRDGNEQF
size: -; V: TRBV18; CDR3: ASSPLNRANTGELF
size: -; V: TRBV11-2; CDR3: ASTLASGRYEQY
size: -; V: TRBV15; CDR3: ATSRVGSSYNEQF
size: -; V: TRBV10-2; CDR3: ASSESTLRRTNTGELF
size: few; V: TRBV4-2; CDR3: ASSSPTGTSPGELF
size: -; V: TRBV6-2/TRBV6-3; CDR3: ASSDRYDTEAF
size: -; V: TRBV7-8; CDR3: ASSLDDRRSYNSPLH
size: -; V: TRBV5-1; CDR3: ASSLRSGGTKLF
size: -; V: TRBV14; CDR3: ASSQNPGETQY
size: -; V: TRBV4-1; CDR3: ASSQEPDWSNQPQH
size: -; V: TRBV3-1/TRBV3-2; CDR3: ASSPSSGLDNGTDTQY
size: -; V: TRBV11-1; CDR3: ASSLTDPYEQY
size: -; V: TRBV19; CDR3: ATSGETEAF
size: -; V: TRBV5-1; CDR3: ASSLVTGRNYEQY
size: -; V: TRBV10-3; CDR3: AINRGENTEAF
size: -; V: TRBV7-2; CDR3: ASSFGSVNSPLH
size: -; V: TRBV5-1; CDR3: ASSSGTDTQY
size: few; V: TRBV18; CDR3: ASSRTGTQETQY
size: -; V: TRBV2; CDR3: ASSDGQGRNQPQH
size: -; V: TRBV18; CDR3: ASSRLLDSALSNTGELF
size: -; V: TRBV12-3/TRBV12-4; CDR3: ASSFGGNQPQH
size: -; V: TRBV12-5; CDR3: ASGLQVPYEQY
size: once; V: TRBV6-1; CDR3: ASSEAAWTSDYEQY
size: -; V: TRBV7-2; CDR3: ASSLVTGVNQPQH
size: -; V: TRBV27; CDR3: ASSAQGLYNSPLH
size: few; V: TRBV28; CDR3: ASSFGQRNYGYT
size: -; V: TRBV7-9; CDR3: ASSSLATSSYNSPLH
size: -; V: TRBV7-6; CDR3: ASSLRTSGRGTNEQF
size: -; V: TRBV5-1; CDR3: ASSFGDRTYNEQF
size: -; V: TRBV6-5; CDR3: ASSYSGTGTYGYT
size: -; V: TRBV6-2/TRBV6-3; CDR3: ASSYSGTGRDTQY
size: -; V: TRBV27; CDR3: ASSFGKNTEAF
size: -; V: TRBV4-3; CDR3: ASSQDLAGAFKGNEQF
size: -; V: TRBV3-1/TRBV3-2; CDR3: ASSRDRDNSPLH
size: -; V: TRBV28; CDR3: ASSWVSTGQF
size: -; V: TRBV14; CDR3: ASSPSGALPKEQY
size: -; V: TRBV4-2; CDR3: ASSQGLEQGNTEAF
size: -; V: TRBV11-2; CDR3: ASSTIRGAWKLF
size: -; V: TRBV2; CDR3: ASGGQGPSGANVLT
size: -; V: TRBV30; CDR3: AWRPPGGGGGYT
size: once; V: TRBV7-9; CDR3: ASSPIAGGTPDTQY
size: -; V: TRBV7-2; CDR3: ASSLALTGRNSPLH
size: once; V: TRBV3-1/TRBV3-2; CDR3: ASSRESGGSWYEQY
size: -; V: TRBV5-1; CDR3: ASSSLRTSGSTDTQY
size: -; V: TRBV19; CDR3: ASRQQGNQPQH
size: -; V: TRBV25-1; CDR3: ASSEYLKRSYEQY
size: -; V: TRBV19; CDR3: ASSGGRAIETQY
size: -; V: TRBV4-3; CDR3: ASSPRQGGTYEQY
size: -; V: TRBV7-8; CDR3: ASSLNSQGGNSPLH
size: -; V: TRBV7-2; CDR3: ASSLGRVNSPLH